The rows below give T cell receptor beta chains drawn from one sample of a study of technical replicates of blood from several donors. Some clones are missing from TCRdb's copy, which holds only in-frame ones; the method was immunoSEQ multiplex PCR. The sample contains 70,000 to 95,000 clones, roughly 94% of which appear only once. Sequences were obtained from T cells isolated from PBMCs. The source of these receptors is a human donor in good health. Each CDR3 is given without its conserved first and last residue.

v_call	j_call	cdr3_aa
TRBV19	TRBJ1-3	ASSKQGTGNTIY
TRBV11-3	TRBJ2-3	ASSFLAGATDTQY
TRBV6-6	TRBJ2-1	ASSRQDTYNEQF
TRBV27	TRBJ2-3	ASGLAGSDTQY
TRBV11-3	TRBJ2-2	ASSPATYGTGGPGELF
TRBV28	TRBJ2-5	ASSFTSGRRETQY
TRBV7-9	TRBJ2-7	ASSLRGTSGISYEQY
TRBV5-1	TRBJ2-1	ASSLAPGVYNEQF
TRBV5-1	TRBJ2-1	ASSLDGGNNEQF
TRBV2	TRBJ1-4	ASSDPRGWNEKLF
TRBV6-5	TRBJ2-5	ASSLDRYQETQY
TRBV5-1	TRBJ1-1	ASSAYEGANTEAF
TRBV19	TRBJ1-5	ASMGSLNQPQH
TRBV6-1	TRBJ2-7	ASTRLAGGGLGTH
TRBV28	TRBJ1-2	ASSLLTGTGEYGYT
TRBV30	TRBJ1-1	AWSSGGENAAF
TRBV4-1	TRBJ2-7	ASSRGLGNSYEQY
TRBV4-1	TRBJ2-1	ASSRRHSGSGANNEQF
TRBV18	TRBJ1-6	ASSPTVVEPLH
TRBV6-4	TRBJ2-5	ASSDSSGGQETQY
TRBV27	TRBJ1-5	ASSPRVPIDQPQH
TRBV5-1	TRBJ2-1	ASSSTLADSSYNEQF
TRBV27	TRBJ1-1	ASSRQGREAF
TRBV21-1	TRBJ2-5	ASSGPRDRVTETQY
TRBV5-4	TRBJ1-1	ASSWGQSIAEAF
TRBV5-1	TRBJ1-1	ASSLGQTYTEAF
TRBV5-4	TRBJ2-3	ASSLQTSGVTDTQY
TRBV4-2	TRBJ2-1	ASSRQGGSSNYNEQF
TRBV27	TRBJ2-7	ASSQVGGSYEQY
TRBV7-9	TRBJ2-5	ASSFSATFQETQY
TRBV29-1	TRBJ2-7	SVTGQGARYEQY
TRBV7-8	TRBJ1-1	ASLDRANTEAF
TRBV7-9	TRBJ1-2	ASSFDGYT
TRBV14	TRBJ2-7	ASSSVAGTYEQY
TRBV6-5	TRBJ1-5	ASRNTGGGQPQH
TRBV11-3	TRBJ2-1	ASRRAGEWNEQF
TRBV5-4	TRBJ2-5	ASSSAMAEETQY
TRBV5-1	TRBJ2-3	ASSGGLGRDTQY
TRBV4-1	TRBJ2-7	ASSQGTGEQY
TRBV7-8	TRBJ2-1	ASGRLAGEVGNEQF
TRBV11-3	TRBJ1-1	ASSLGQGTEAF
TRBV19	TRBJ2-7	ASSTSAGTLSEQY
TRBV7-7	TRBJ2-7	ASSLFQGAYEQY
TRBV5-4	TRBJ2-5	ASSLGGDRVLETQY
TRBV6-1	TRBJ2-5	ASSPWGDSQETQY
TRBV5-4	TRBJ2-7	ASSLRDRDEQY
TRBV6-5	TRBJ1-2	ASSYLRNYGYT
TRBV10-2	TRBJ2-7	ASSQTPGTRDEQY
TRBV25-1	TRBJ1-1	ASTEGVVNTEAF
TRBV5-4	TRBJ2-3	ASSLNGRARRGTDTQY